Below are 21 T cell receptor beta chains sequenced from a single sample in a study of long-term antiretroviral therapy in people with HIV. Researchers ran immunoSEQ v3.0 at survey level. Sequencing was performed with immunoSEQ multiplex PCR; in TCRdb, only in-frame clones are kept and a portion is missing. The sample gives about 10,000 clones, 80% to 90% of which show up once; roughly 15% is in the top ten. The sequencing used unsorted PBMCs, collected 0.7 years after starting antiretroviral therapy. These receptors were taken from a man in his forties or fifties with HIV.

The chain carries TRBV6-5 and TRBJ1-1; D unresolved. CDR1 and CDR2 from the germline V gene are MNHEY and SVGAGI. V was trimmed by 0 bases and J by 0 bases, leaving 5 bases between them. This CDR3 is built from 14 residues. CDR3 sequence: CASSYSIMNTEAFF. CDR3 coding DNA: TGTGCCAGCAGTTACTCGATAATGAACACTGAAGCTTTCTTT.

The chain links TRBV7-2 to TRBJ1-3; the D is unclear. V was cut by 5 bases and J by 3 bases, with 8 bases left in between. Germline V gives CDR1 SGHTA, CDR2 FQGNSA. This CDR3 is built from 13 residues. The CDR3 protein is CASSHEGGNTIYF. CDR3 DNA sequence: TGTGCCAGCAGCCACGAAGGTGGAAACACCATATATTTT.

In DNA, the CDR3 is TGCGCCAGCAGCCGGGACGGGGACCCCTACAATGAGCAGTTCTTC. This translates into CASSRDGDPYNEQFF. This chain connects TRBV4-3 to TRBJ2-1; the D gene could be TRBD1 or TRBD2 (5 bases each). The CDR3 has 15 residues. Trimming took 4 bases from V and 2 from J, leaving 12 bases between them. Germline V gene data show CDR1 as LGHNA and CDR2 as YSLEER.

This rearrangement joins TRBV5-4 to TRBJ2-4; the match to TRBD2 covers 7 bases. This CDR3 is 16 amino acids long. With 0 bases clipped from V and 1 base from J, the junction kept 4 bases outside the gene matches. The germline CDR1 and CDR2 sequences are SGHNT and YYREEE (reference sequence). The CDR3 reads CASSLVGGRAKNIQYF. In nucleotides, the CDR3 is TGTGCCAGCAGCTTGGTGGGAGGGAGGGCCAAAAACATTCAGTACTTC. Drawing the rest from reference TRBV5-4 and TRBJ2-4, the complete variable domain is ETGVTQSPTHLIKTRGQQVTLRCSSQSGHNTVSWYQQALGQGPQFIFQYYREEENGRGNFPPRFSGLQFPNYSSELNVNALELDDSALYLCASSLVGGRAKNIQYFGAGTRLSVL.

V is TRBV5-1 and J is TRBJ1-1; 9 bases map to TRBD1. J lost 1 base, V lost 7 bases, and 8 bases had no gene match. This CDR3 has 15 residues. CDR1 SGHRS and CDR2 YFSETQ come from the germline V gene. The CDR3 is CASSYRGPENTEAFF. CDR3 nucleotide sequence: TGCGCCAGCTCTTACAGGGGGCCGGAGAACACTGAAGCTTTCTTT.

V usage is TRBV7-2 and J usage is TRBJ1-1, with 7 bases aligning to TRBD1. The V and J ends lost 2 bases and 8 bases, in that order; junction bases with no gene match: 8. This CDR3 region has 14 residues. The germline CDR1 and CDR2 sequences are SGHTA and FQGNSA. CDR3 amino acids: CASSLSRGGSEAFF. The CDR3 DNA reads as TGTGCCAGCAGCTTAAGCAGGGGGGGCAGCGAAGCTTTCTTT. Based on the CDR3 plus reference TRBV7-2 and TRBJ1-1, the full variable domain is GAGVSQSPSNKVTEKGKDVELRCDPISGHTALYWYRQSLGQGLEFLIYFQGNSAPDKSGLPSDRFSAERTGGSVSTLTIQRTQQEDSAVYLCASSLSRGGSEAFFGQGTRLTVV.

V is TRBV27 and J is TRBJ2-4; 13 bases align to TRBD2. Germline V gene lookup returns CDR1 MNHEY and CDR2 SMNVEV (reference sequence). This CDR3 has 16 residues. J was trimmed by 7 bases and V by 8 bases; bases with no gene match: 11. DNA for the CDR3: TGTGCCAGCGCCGAACGGACTAGCGGGAGACTGAACATTCAGTACTTC. It is translated as CASAERTSGRLNIQYF.

The V and J genes are TRBV30 and TRBJ2-7; tentative D call: TRBD2 (5 bases). The length of the CDR3 is 13 residues. Germline CDR1 reads GTSNPN; CDR2 reads SVGIG (reference sequence). The V end was cut by 4 bases, the J end by 2 bases, with 12 bases between. CDR3 nucleotides: TGTGCCTGGAAAAATCCCGGGGCCTACGAGCAGTACTTC. This sequence encodes CAWKNPGAYEQYF.

The rearrangement uses TRBV18 and TRBJ1-2, with D perhaps matching TRBD1 (6 bases). V lost 0 bases to trimming and J lost 4 bases, with 9 bases between them. The V gene's germline CDR1 is KGHSH and CDR2 LQKENI. The CDR3 consists of 14 residues. CDR3 amino acids: CASSPPGQSYGYTF. Here the CDR3 DNA reads TGTGCCAGCTCACCACCTGGACAGTCCTATGGCTACACCTTC.

CDR3 in DNA: TGTGCCAGCAGTACCCAGACAGAATTCACCGGGGAGCTGTTTTTT. Protein sequence: CASSTQTEFTGELFF. The V and J genes are TRBV6-1 and TRBJ2-2; D is possibly TRBD1 (5 bases). Germline V CDR1 and CDR2: MNHNS, SASEGT. The CDR3 has 15 amino acids. V shed 5 bases and J shed 4 bases, with 14 bases lying between them.

The chain employs TRBV29-1 and TRBJ1-1; no definite D call. Germline values: CDR1 SQVTM, CDR2 ANQGSEA. V lost 6 bases to trimming and J lost 2 bases, with 1 base between them. The CDR3 consists of 9 residues. CDR3 loop: CSVNTEAFF. CDR3 bases: TGCAGCGTCAACACTGAAGCTTTCTTT.

The V and J genes are TRBV4-3 and TRBJ2-2; the D is unclear. The germline V and J ends were trimmed by 1 base and 6 bases, with 12 bases remaining between them. Looked up from germline, CDR1 is LGHNA and CDR2 is YSLEER. The length of the CDR3 is 15 residues. The chain's CDR3 is CASSQVEGFAGELFF. In DNA form, the CDR3 reads TGCGCCAGCAGCCAAGTTGAAGGGTTTGCCGGGGAGCTGTTTTTT.

The chain uses TRBV29-1 and TRBJ2-5, with D perhaps given as TRBD1 or TRBD2 (5 bases each). The V end lost 8 bases, the J end lost 5 bases, and 12 bases lay between the germline ends. The CDR3 contains 11 residues. The germline V gene encodes CDR1 SQVTM and CDR2 ANQGSEA. CDR3 sequence (DNA): TGCAGCTCCATGTGGGGGGAGACCCAGTACTTC. It yields the protein CSSMWGETQYF.

The chain recombines TRBV5-4 with TRBJ2-2, with 12 bases aligning to TRBD2. V was clipped by 4 bases and J by 6 bases; unmatched bases: 13. Germline V gene data show CDR1 as SGHNT and CDR2 as YYREEE (reference sequence). The CDR3 is made up of 18 amino acids. CDR3 residues: CASSLGTSGSFRSGELFF. Written as DNA, the CDR3 is TGTGCCAGCAGCCTCGGGACTAGCGGGTCCTTTCGGTCCGGGGAGCTGTTTTTT.

The CDR3 protein is CATSRDWSQVPNQPQHF. CDR3 bases: TGTGCCACCAGCAGAGATTGGTCTCAGGTGCCCAATCAGCCCCAGCATTTT. This chain links TRBV15 with TRBJ1-5; D not certain. Germline V gene data show CDR1 as LNHNV and CDR2 as YYDKDF (reference sequence). This CDR3 has 17 amino acids. V was pared by 0 bases and J by 3 bases, with 15 bases between.

The chain recombines TRBV10-3 with TRBJ1-1; D is perhaps TRBD1 (6 bases). CDR1 is ENHRY and CDR2 is SYGVKD in the germline V gene. The CDR3 totals 15 residues. Between the trimmed V and J ends, which lost 0 bases and 1 base, there was a span of 9 bases. The CDR3 nucleotides read TGTGCCATCAGTGAGTCTCAGGGGCGGAACACTGAAGCTTTCTTT. Translated: CAISESQGRNTEAFF.

The rearrangement uses TRBV28 and TRBJ1-5; no firm D call. This CDR3 has 16 residues. Germline assignment: CDR1 MDHEN and CDR2 SYDVKM. Trimming shortened V by 7 bases and J by 1 base, and 17 bases separated the two germline ends. This CDR3 reads CASNHLSGYSNQPQHF. CDR3 in DNA: TGTGCCAGCAACCATCTTTCAGGATACAGCAATCAGCCCCAGCATTTT.

The chain carries TRBV27 and TRBJ2-7; 8 bases fit TRBD1. The trim removed 5 bases at V and 7 bases at J, leaving 10 bases unmatched. Germline V gene lookup returns CDR1 MNHEY and CDR2 SMNVEV (reference sequence). The CDR3 totals 14 residues. CDR3 in DNA: TGTGCCAGCAGTCCCAGGACAGGGCCGCAAGAGCAGTACTTC. Amino acid sequence: CASSPRTGPQEQYF.

The J gene is TRBJ1-4, the V gene TRBV4-2, with a weak D call TRBD1 (6 bases). The V and J ends lost 0 bases and 7 bases respectively, with 27 bases between them. The CDR3 loop spans 20 amino acids. Germline loops: CDR1 LGHNA, CDR2 YNFKEQ. The CDR3 spells CASSQDLGRVGMRGGEKLFF. The CDR3 DNA is TGTGCCAGCAGCCAAGATCTGGGCAGGGTAGGGATGAGGGGGGGTGAAAAACTGTTTTTT.

The chain recombines TRBV5-5 with TRBJ1-5, with 7 bases matching TRBD1. J lost 6 bases, V lost 0 bases, and 6 bases had no gene match. Germline loops: CDR1 SGHKS, CDR2 YYEKEE (reference sequence). The CDR3 covers 15 residues. CDR3 region: CASSLEGAWGQPQHF. CDR3 DNA sequence: TGTGCCAGCAGCTTGGAGGGGGCTTGGGGTCAGCCCCAGCATTTT.

J is TRBJ2-7 and V is TRBV28; 7 bases line up with TRBD2. Looked up from germline, CDR1 is MDHEN and CDR2 is SYDVKM. This CDR3 is 15 amino acids long. With 2 bases clipped from V and 5 bases from J, the junction kept 9 bases outside the gene matches. DNA for the CDR3: TGTGCCAGCAGTTTAACCGCGGGAGACGGGGACGAGCAGTACTTC. As protein: CASSLTAGDGDEQYF.